This TCR beta chain was recovered during a study of T cell changes during pregnancy in multiple sclerosis. Here immunoSEQ multiplex PCR was the method, and the copy in TCRdb shows in-frame clones only, minus some. The sample lists around 43,000 clones; roughly 89% were seen once. This specimen was CD4+ T cells from peripheral blood mononuclear cells, taken in the first trimester of pregnancy. The origin of this receptor is a female donor with multiple sclerosis, enrolled in a pregnancy study.

The CDR3 DNA is TGCGCCAGCACCCTCGGGGACTACCTCACAGATACGCAGTATTTT. Its protein is CASTLGDYLTDTQYF. The chain is built from TRBV4-1 and TRBJ2-3; 7 nucleotides line up with TRBD2. V lost 7 bases and J lost 2; bases outside the gene matches: 9. This CDR3 contains 15 residues. In germline, CDR1 is MGHRA, CDR2 YSYEKL.